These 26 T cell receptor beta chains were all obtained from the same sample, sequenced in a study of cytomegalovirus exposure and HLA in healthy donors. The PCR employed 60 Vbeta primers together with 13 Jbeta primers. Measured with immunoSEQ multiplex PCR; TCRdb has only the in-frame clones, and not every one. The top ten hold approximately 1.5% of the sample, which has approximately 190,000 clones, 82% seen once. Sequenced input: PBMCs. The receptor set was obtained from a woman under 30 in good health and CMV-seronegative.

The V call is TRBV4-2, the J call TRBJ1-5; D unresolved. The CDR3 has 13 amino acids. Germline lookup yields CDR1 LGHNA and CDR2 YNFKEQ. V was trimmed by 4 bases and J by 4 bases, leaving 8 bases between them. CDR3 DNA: TGTGCCAGCAGCCCTCTAATAAATCAGCCCCAGCATTTT. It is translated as CASSPLINQPQHF.

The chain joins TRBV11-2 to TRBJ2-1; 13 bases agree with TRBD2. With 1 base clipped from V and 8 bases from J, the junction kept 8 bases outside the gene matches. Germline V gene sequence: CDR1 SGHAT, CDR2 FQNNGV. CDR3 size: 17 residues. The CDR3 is CASSLAPTSGRAHEQFF. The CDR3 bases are TGTGCCAGCAGCTTAGCCCCAACTAGCGGGAGGGCCCATGAGCAGTTCTTC.

For the CDR3, the DNA is TGCGCCAGCAGCCAAGAACGTATCAGGGTCGTGACCGGGGAGCTGTTTTTT. Translation: CASSQERIRVVTGELFF. The V gene is TRBV4-3, the J gene TRBJ2-2; possibly TRBD1 for D (5 bases). The V and J ends lost 0 bases and 5 bases respectively, with 16 bases between them. The CDR3 contains 17 residues. Germline CDR1 LGHNA, CDR2 YSLEER.

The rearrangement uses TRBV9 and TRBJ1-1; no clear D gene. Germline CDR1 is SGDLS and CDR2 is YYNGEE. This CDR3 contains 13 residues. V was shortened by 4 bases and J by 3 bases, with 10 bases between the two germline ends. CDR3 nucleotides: TGTGCCAGCAGCAAGAGGATGGACACTGAAGCTTTCTTT. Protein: CASSKRMDTEAFF.

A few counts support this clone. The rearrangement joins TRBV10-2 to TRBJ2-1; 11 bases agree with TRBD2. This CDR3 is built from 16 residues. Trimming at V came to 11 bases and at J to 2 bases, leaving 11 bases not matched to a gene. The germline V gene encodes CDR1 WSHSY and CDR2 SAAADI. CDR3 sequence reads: CAASLPGLAAYNEQFF. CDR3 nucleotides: TGCGCCGCCTCTTTACCGGGACTAGCGGCCTACAATGAGCAGTTCTTC.

CDR3 in amino acids: CASSYYGGGVQPQHF. The CDR3 nucleotides are TGTGCCAGCAGTTATTATGGGGGGGGTGTCCAGCCCCAGCATTTT. The chain carries TRBV6-6 and TRBJ1-5; weak D call: TRBD1 (5 bases). V was cut by 3 bases and J by 7 bases, with 16 bases left in between. The germline V gene encodes CDR1 MNHNY and CDR2 SVGAGI (reference sequence). The CDR3 has 15 residues.

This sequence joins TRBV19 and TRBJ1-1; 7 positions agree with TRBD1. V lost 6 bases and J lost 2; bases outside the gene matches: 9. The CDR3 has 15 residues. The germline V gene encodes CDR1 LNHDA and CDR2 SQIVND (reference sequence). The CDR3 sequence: CASSESDRYNTEAFF. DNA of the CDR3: TGTGCCAGTAGCGAATCGGACAGGTACAACACTGAAGCTTTCTTT.

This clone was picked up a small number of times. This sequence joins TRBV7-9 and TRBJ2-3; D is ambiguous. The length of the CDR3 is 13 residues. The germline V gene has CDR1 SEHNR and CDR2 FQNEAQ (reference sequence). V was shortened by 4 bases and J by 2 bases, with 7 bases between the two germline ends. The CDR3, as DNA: TGTGCCAGCAGCTCCCAGTCCACAGATACGCAGTATTTT. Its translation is CASSSQSTDTQYF.

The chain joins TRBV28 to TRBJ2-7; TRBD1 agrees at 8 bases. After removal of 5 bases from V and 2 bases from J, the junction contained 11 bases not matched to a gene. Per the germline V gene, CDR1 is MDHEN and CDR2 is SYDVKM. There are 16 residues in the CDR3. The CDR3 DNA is TGTGCCAGCAGTCTATTATCCGGGACAGGAACCTACGAGCAGTACTTC. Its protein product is CASSLLSGTGTYEQYF.

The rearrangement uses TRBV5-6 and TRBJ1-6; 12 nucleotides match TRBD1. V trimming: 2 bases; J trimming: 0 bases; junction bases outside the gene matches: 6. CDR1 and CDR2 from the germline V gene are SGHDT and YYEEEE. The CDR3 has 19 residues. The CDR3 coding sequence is TGTGCCAGCAGCTTCGGGGGGACAGGGGGCTTCTCCTATAATTCACCCCTCCACTTT. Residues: CASSFGGTGGFSYNSPLHF.

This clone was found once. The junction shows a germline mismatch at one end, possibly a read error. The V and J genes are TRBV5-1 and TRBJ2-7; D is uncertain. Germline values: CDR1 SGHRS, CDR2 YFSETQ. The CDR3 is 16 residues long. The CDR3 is CASSLAPTDSSYEQCF. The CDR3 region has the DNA TGCGCCAGCAGCTTGGCCCCCACAGATAGTTCCTACGAGCAGTGCTTC.

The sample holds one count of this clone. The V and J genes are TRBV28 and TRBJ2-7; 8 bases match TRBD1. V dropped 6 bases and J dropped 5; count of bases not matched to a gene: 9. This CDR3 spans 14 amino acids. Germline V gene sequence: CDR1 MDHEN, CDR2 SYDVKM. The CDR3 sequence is CASSLTGQGDEQYF. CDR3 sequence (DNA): TGTGCCAGCAGCCTGACAGGACAGGGCGACGAGCAGTACTTC. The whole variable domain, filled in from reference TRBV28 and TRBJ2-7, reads DVKVTQSSRYLVKRTGEKVFLECVQDMDHENMFWYRQDPGLGLRLIYFSYDVKMKEKGDIPEGYSVSREKKERFSLILESASTNQTSMYLCASSLTGQGDEQYFGPGTRLTVT.

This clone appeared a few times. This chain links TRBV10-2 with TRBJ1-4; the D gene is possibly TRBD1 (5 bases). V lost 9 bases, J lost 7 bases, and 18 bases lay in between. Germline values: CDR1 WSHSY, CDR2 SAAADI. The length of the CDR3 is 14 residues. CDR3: CASTPQGGIEKLFF. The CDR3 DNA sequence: TGCGCCAGTACCCCCCAGGGCGGAATTGAAAAACTGTTTTTT.

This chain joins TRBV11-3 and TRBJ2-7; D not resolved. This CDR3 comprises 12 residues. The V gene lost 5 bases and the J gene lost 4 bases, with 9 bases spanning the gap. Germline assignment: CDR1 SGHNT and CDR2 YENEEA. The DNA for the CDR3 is TGTGCCAGCAGCCGCGACGGGTACGAGCAGTACTTC. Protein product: CASSRDGYEQYF.

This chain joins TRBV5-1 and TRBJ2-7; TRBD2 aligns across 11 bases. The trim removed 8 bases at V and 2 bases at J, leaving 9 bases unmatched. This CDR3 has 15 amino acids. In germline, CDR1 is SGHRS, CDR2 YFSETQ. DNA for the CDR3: TGCGCCAGAGCGGATAGCGGGAGGGCAACCTACGAGCAGTACGTC. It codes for CARADSGRATYEQYV.

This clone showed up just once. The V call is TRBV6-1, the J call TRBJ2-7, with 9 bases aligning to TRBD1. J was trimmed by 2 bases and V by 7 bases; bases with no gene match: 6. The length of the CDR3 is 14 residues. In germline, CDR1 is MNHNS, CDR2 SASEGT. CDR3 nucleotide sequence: TGTGCCAGCACTCCCGGGACAGGGCCCTACGAGCAGTACTTC. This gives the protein CASTPGTGPYEQYF.

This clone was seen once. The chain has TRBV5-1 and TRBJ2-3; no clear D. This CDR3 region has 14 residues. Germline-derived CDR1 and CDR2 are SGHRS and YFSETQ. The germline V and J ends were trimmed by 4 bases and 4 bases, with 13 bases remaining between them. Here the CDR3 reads CASSKTGGADTQYF. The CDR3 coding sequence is TGCGCCAGCAGCAAGACCGGCGGCGCAGATACGCAGTATTTT.

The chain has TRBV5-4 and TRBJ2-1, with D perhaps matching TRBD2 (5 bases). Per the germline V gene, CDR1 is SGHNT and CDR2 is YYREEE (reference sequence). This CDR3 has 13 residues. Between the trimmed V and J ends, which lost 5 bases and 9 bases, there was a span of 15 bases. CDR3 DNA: TGTGCCAGCAGTCCGGACTCTAGAGGTGAGCAGTTCTTC. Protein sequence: CASSPDSRGEQFF.

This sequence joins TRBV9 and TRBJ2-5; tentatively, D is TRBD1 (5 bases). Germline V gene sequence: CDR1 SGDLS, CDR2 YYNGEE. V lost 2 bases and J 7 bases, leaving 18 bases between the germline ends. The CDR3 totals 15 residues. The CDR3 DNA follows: TGTGCCAGCAGCGTCGGTGACAGCGTTATTGGGACCCAGTACTTC. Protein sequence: CASSVGDSVIGTQYF.

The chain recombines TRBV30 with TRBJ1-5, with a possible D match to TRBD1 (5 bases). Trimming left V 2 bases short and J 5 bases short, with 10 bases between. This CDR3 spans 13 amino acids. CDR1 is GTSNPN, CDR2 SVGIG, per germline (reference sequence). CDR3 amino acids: CAWSSGGYQPQHF. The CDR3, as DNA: TGTGCCTGGAGTAGCGGGGGATATCAGCCCCAGCATTTT.

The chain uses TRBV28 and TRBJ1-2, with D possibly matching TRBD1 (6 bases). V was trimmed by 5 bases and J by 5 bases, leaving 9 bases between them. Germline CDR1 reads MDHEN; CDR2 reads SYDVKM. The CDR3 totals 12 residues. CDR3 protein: CASSQQGYGYTF. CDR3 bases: TGTGCCAGCAGTCAACAGGGATATGGCTACACCTTC.

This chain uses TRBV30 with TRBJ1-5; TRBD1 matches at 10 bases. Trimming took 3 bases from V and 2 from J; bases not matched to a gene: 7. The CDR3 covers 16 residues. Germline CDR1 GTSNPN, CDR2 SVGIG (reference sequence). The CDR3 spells CAWSAAGTGGNQPQHF. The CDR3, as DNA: TGTGCCTGGAGCGCAGCCGGGACAGGGGGCAATCAGCCCCAGCATTTT.

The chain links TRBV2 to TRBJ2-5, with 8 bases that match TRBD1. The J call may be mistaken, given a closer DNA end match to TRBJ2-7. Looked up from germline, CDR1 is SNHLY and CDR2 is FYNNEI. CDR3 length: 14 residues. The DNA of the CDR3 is TGTGCCAGCAGAACCAGGGGGCACGTCTACGAGCAGTACTTC. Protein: CASRTRGHVYEQYF.

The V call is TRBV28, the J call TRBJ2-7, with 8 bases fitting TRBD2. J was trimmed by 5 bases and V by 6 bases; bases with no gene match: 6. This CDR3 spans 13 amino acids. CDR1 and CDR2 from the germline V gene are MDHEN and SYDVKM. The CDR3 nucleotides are TGTGCCAGCAGGCGGGAGGTAAGAGACGAGCAGTACGTC. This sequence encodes CASRREVRDEQYV.

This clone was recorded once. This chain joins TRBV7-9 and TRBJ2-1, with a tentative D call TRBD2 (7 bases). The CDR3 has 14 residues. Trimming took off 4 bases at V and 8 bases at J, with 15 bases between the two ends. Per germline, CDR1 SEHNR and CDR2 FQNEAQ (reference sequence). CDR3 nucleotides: TGTGCCAGCAGCTCTCTGCAGGGGAGGGATGAGCAGTTCTTC. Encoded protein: CASSSLQGRDEQFF.

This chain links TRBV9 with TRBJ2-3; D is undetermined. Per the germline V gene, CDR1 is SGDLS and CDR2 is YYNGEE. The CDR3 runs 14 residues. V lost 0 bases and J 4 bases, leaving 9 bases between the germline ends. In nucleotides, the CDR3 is TGTGCCAGCAGCGTAGCTCAGTATTCAGATACGCAGTATTTT. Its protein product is CASSVAQYSDTQYF.